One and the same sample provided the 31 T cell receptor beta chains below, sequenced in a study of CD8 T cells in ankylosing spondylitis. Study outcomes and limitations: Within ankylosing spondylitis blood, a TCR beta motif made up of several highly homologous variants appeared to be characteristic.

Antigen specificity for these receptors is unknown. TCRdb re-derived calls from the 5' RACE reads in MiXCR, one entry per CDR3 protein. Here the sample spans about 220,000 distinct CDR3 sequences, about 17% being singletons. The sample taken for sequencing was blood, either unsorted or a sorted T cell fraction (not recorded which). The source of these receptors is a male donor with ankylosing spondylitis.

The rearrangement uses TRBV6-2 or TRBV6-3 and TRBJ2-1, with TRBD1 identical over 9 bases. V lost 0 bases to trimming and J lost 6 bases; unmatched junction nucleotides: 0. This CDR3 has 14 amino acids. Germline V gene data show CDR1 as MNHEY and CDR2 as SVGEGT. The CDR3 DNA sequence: TGTGCCAGCAGTTACTCGGACAGGGGCAATGAGCAGTTCTTC. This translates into CASSYSDRGNEQFF.

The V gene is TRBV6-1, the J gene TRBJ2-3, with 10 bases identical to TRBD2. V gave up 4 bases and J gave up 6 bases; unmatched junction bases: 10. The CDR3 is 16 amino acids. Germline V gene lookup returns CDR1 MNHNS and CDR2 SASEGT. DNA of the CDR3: TGTGCCAGCAGTGCGTCTAGCGGGGGTTCTATGGATACGCAGTATTTT. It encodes CASSASSGGSMDTQYF.

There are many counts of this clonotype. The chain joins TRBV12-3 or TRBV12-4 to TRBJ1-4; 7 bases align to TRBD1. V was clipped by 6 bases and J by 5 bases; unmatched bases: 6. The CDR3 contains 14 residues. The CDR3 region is CASSLDRQNEKLFF. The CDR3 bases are TGTGCCAGCAGCTTGGACAGGCAAAATGAAAAACTGTTTTTT.

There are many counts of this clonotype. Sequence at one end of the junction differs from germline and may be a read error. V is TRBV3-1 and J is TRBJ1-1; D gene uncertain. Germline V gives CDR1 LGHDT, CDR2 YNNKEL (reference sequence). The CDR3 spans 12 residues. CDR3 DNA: TGTGCCAGCAGCCAGGGGAACTCTGAAGCTTTCTTT. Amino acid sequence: CASSQGNSEAFF. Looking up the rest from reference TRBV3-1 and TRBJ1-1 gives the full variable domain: DTAVSQTPKYLVTQMGNDKSIKCEQNLGHDTMYWYKQDSKKFLKIMFSYNNKELIINETVPNRFSPKSPDKAHLNLHINSLELGDSAVYFCASSQGNSEAFFGQGTRLTVV.

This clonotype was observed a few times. The CDR3: CASSPPLNRETEAFF. In DNA, the CDR3 is TGTGCCAGCAGCCCCCCTTTAAACAGGGAGACTGAAGCTTTCTTT. J is TRBJ1-1 and V is TRBV9; a possible D gene is TRBD1 (6 bases). V gave up 4 bases and J gave up 5 bases, with 18 bases separating them. Per the germline V gene, CDR1 is SGDLS and CDR2 is YYNGEE. This CDR3 region has 15 residues.

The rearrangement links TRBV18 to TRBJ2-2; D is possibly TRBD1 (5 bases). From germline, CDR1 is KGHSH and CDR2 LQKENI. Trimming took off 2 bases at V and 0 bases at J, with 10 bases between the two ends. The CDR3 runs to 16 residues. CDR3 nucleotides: TGTGCCAGCTCACCAACCGACAGACCGAACACCGGGGAGCTGTTTTTT. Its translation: CASSPTDRPNTGELFF.

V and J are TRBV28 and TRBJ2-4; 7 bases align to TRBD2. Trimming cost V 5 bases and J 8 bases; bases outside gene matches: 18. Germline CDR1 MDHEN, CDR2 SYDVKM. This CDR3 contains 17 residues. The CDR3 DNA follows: TGTGCCAGCAGTCCGACATGGGACTATAATTCGGAAGACATTCAGTACTTC. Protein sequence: CASSPTWDYNSEDIQYF.

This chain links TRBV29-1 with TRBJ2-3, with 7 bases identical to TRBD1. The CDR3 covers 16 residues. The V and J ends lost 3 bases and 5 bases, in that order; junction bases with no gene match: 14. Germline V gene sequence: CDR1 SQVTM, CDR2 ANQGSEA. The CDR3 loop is CSVDHRTGLFGDTQYF. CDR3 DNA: TGCAGCGTTGACCATAGGACAGGTCTATTTGGAGATACGCAGTATTTT.

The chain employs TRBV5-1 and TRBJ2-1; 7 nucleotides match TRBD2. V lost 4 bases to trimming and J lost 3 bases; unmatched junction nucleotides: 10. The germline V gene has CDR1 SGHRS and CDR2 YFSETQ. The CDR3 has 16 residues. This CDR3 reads CASSVWGGEIYNEQFF. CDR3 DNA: TGCGCCAGCAGCGTATGGGGAGGGGAGATCTACAATGAGCAGTTCTTC.

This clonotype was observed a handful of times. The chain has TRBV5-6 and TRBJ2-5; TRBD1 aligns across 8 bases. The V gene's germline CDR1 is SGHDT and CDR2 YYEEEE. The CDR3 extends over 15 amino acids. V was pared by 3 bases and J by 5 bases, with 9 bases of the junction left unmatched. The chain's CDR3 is CASSSRQGSWETQYF. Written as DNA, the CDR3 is TGTGCCAGCAGCTCCAGACAGGGGAGCTGGGAGACCCAGTACTTC.

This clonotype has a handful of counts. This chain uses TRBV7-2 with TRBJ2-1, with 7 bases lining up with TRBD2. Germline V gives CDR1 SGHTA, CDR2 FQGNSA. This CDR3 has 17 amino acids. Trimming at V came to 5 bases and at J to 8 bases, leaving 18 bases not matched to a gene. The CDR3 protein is CASSPDSVAGALDEQFF. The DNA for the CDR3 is TGTGCCAGCAGCCCAGATTCAGTGGCGGGAGCTTTGGATGAGCAGTTCTTC.

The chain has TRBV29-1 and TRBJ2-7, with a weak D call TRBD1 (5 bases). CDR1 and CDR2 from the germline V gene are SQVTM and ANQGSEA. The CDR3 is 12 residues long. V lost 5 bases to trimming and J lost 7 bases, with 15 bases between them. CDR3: CSVTQDSWEQYF. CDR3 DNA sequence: TGCAGCGTTACACAGGATTCTTGGGAGCAGTACTTC.

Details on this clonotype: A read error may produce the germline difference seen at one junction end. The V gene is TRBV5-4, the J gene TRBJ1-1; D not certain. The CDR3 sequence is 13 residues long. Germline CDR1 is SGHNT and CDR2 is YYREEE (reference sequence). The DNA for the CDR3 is TGTGCCATCAGCCTAGGACCCGGAACTGAAGCTTTCTTT. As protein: CAISLGPGTEAFF. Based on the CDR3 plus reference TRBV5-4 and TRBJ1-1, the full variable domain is ETGVTQSPTHLIKTRGQQVTLRCSSQSGHNTVSWYQQALGQGPQFIFQYYREEENGRGNFPPRFSGLQFPNYSSELNVNALELDDSALYLCAISLGPGTEAFFGQGTRLTVV.

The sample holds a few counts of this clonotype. CDR3 nucleotide sequence: TGTGCCAGCAGTTTTGGTGGGACCGGGGAGCTGTTTTTT. It encodes CASSFGGTGELFF. The chain employs TRBV12-3 or TRBV12-4 and TRBJ2-2; no definite D call. The CDR3 length is 13 residues. V shed 3 bases and J shed 5 bases, with 7 bases lying between them.

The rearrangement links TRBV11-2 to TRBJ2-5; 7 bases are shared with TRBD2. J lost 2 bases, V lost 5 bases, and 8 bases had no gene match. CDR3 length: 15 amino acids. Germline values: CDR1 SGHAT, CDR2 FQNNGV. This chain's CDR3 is CASSARGETQETQYF. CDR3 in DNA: TGTGCCAGCAGCGCCCGGGGGGAAACGCAAGAGACCCAGTACTTC.

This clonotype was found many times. The CDR3 nucleotides are TGCGCCAGCAGCTTGGTTTCAGATTACAATGAGCAGTTCTTC. It codes for CASSLVSDYNEQFF. The chain joins TRBV5-1 to TRBJ2-1; no clear D. Per germline, CDR1 SGHRS and CDR2 YFSETQ. CDR3 size: 14 residues. Trimming removed 0 bases from V and 4 bases from J, with 8 bases in between. The full variable domain, completed using reference TRBV5-1 and TRBJ2-1, is KAGVTQTPRYLIKTRGQQVTLSCSPISGHRSVSWYQQTPGQGLQFLFEYFSETQRNKGNFPGRFSGRQFSNSRSEMNVSTLELGDSALYLCASSLVSDYNEQFFGPGTRLTVL.

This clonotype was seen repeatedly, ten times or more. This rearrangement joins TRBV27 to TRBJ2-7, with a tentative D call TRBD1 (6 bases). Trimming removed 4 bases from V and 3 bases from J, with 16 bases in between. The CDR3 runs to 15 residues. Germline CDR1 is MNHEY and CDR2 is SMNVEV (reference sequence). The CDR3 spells CASSYGTPDGYEQYF. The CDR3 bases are TGTGCCAGCAGTTATGGGACACCAGATGGCTACGAGCAGTACTTC.

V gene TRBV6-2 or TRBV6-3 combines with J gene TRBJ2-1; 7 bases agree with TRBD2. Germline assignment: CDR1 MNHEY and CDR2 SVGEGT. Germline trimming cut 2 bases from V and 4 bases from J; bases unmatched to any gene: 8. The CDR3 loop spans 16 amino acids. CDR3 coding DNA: TGTGCCAGCAGTTACCGGCGGGAGACATCTTACAATGAGCAGTTCTTC. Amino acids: CASSYRRETSYNEQFF.

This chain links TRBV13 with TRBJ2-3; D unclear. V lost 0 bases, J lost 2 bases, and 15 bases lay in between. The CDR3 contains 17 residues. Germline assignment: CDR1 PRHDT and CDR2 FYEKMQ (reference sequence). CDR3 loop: CASSLGSAPPPTDTQYF. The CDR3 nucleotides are TGTGCCAGCAGCTTAGGGTCCGCTCCCCCCCCCACAGATACGCAGTATTTT.

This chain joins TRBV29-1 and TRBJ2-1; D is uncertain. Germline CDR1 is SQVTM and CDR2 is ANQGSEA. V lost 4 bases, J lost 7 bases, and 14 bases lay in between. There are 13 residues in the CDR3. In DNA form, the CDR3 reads TGCAGCGTTGTCCGGCTTAACGGGAATGAGCAGTTCTTC. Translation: CSVVRLNGNEQFF.

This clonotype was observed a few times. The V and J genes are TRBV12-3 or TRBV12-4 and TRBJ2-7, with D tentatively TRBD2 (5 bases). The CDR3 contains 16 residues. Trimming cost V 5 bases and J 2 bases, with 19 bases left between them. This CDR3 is CASSRPATRGTYEQYF. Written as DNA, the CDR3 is TGTGCCAGCAGTCGTCCCGCGACCCGGGGAACCTACGAGCAGTACTTC.

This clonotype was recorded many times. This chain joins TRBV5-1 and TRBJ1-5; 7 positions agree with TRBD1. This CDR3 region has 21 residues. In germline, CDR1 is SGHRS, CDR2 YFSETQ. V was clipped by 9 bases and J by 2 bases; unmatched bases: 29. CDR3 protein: CATTQRQWSGQWGRGNQPQHF. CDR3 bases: TGCGCCACCACACAACGGCAGTGGTCGGGACAGTGGGGCCGTGGCAATCAGCCCCAGCATTTT.

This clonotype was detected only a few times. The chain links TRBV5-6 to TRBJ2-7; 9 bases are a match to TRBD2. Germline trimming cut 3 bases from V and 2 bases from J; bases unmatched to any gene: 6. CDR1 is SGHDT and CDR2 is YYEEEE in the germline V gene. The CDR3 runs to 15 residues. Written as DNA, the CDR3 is TGTGCCAGCAGCTGGGCCCTAGCGGGGACCTACGAGCAGTACTTC. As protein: CASSWALAGTYEQYF.

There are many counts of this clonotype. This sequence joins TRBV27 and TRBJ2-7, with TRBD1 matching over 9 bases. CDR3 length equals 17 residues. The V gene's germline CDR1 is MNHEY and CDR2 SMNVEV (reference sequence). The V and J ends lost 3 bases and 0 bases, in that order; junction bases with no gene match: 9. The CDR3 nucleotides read TGTGCCAGCAGTTTCCTTCCGGGACAGGGCCTCTCCTACGAGCAGTACTTC. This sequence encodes CASSFLPGQGLSYEQYF.

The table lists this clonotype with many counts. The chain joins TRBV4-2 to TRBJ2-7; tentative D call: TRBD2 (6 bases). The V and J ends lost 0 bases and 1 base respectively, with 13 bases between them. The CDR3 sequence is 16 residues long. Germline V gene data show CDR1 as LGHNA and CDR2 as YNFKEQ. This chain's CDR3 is CASSQEVGSSSYEQYF. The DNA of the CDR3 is TGTGCCAGCAGCCAAGAAGTCGGGAGTTCATCCTACGAGCAGTACTTC.

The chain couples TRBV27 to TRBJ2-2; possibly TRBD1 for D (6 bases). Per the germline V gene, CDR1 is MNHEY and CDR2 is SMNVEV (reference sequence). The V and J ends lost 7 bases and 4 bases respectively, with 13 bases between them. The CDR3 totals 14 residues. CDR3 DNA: TGTGCCAGCACCAACAGGGAACTCACCGGGGAGCTGTTTTTT. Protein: CASTNRELTGELFF.

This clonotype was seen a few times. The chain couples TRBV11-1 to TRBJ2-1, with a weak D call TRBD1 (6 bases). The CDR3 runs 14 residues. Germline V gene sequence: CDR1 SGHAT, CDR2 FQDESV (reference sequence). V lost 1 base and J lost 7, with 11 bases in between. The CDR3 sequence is CASSLETGRNEQFF. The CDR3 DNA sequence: TGTGCCAGCAGCTTAGAAACAGGGCGGAATGAGCAGTTCTTC. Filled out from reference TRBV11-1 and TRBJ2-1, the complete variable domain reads EAEVAQSPRYKITEKSQAVAFWCDPISGHATLYWYRQILGQGPELLVQFQDESVVDDSQLPKDRFSAERLKGVDSTLKIQPAELGDSAMYLCASSLETGRNEQFFGPGTRLTVL.

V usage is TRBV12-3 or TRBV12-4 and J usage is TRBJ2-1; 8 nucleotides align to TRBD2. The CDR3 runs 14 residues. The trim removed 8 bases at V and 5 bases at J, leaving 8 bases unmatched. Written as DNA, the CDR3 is TGTGCCAGCGGCTCGGCTAGCGGGCACAATGAGCAGTTCTTC. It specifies CASGSASGHNEQFF.

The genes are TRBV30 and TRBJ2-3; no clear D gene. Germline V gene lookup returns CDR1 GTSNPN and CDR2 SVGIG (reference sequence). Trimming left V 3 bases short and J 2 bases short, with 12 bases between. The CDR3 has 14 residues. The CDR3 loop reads CAWRPGRNTDTQYF. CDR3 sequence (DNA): TGTGCCTGGAGGCCCGGTAGGAACACAGATACGCAGTATTTT.

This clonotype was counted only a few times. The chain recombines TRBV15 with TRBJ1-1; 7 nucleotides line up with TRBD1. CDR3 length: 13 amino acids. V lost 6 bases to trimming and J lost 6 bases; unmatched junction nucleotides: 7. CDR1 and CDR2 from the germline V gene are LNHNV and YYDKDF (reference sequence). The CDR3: CATRITGVAEAFF. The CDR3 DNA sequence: TGTGCCACCAGGATTACAGGGGTAGCTGAAGCTTTCTTT.

This CDR3 reads CASSPETEAFF. As DNA, the CDR3 is TGTGCCAGCTCACCGGAGACTGAAGCTTTCTTT. This chain uses TRBV18 with TRBJ1-1; D unclear. Between the trimmed V and J ends, which lost 3 bases and 5 bases, there was a span of 4 bases. The germline gives CDR1 KGHSH, CDR2 LQKENI. The CDR3 sequence is 11 residues long.